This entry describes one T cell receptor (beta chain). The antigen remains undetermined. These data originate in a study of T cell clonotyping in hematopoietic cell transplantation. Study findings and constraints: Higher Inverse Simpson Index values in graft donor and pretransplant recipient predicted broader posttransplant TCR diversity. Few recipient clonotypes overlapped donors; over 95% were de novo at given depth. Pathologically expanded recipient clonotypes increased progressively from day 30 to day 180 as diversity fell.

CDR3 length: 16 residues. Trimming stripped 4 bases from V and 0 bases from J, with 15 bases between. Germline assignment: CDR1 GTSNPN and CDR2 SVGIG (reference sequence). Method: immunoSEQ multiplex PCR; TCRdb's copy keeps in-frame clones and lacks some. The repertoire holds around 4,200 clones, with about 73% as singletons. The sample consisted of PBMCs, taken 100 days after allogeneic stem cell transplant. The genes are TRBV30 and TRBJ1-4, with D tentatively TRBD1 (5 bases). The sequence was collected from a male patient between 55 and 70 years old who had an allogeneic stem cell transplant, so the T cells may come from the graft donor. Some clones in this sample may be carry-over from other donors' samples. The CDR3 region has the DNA TGTGCCTGGAACCTGGGGGGATATGCAACTAATGAAAAACTGTTTTTT. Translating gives CAWNLGGYATNEKLFF.